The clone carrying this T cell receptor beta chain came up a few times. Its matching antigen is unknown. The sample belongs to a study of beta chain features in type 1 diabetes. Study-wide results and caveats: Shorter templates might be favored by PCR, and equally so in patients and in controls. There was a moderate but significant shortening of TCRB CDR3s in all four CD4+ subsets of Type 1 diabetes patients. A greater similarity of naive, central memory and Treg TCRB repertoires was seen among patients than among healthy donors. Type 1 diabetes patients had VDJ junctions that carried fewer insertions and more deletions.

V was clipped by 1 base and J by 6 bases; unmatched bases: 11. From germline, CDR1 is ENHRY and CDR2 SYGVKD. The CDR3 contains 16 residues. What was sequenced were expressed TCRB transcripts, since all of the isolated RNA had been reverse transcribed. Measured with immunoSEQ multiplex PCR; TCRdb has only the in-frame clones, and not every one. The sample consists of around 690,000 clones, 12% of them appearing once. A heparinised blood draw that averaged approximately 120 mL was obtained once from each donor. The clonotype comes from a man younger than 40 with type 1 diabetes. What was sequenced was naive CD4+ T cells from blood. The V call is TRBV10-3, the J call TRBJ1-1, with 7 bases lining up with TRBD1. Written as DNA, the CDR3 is TGTGCCATCAGTGAGTTTTCAGGACAGGTCGCCGCTGAAGCTTTCTTT. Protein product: CAISEFSGQVAAEAFF.